Following are 4 T cell receptor beta chains from one sample sequenced in a study of identical twins. One entry per CDR3 protein, called by TCRdb with MiXCR from the 5' RACE reads. This table holds approximately 700,000 distinct CDR3 sequences, about 20% found once. Another study also made use of these data, one on T cells expressing NK-cell markers.

The specimen was PBMCs. Receptors were obtained from a woman aged 18 to 35 in good health.

The chain uses TRBV10-3 and TRBJ1-1; D is perhaps TRBD1 (6 bases). The CDR3 spans 15 residues. Germline V CDR1 and CDR2: ENHRY, SYGVKD. The V end lost 6 bases, the J end lost 5 bases, and 19 bases lay between the germline ends. CDR3 protein: CAIRTGATGSTEAFF. CDR3 nucleotide sequence: TGTGCCATCAGGACGGGGGCGACCGGGAGTACTGAAGCTTTCTTT.

DNA of the CDR3: TGTGCCAGCAGAAAGAGCGGCGGGGGAGTCACAGATACGCAGTATTTT. This translates into CASRKSGGGVTDTQYF. This sequence joins TRBV12-3 or TRBV12-4 and TRBJ2-3; TRBD2 matches at 7 bases. After removal of 6 bases from V and 2 bases from J, the junction contained 11 bases not matched to a gene. The CDR3 runs to 16 residues.

Only a few counts were recorded for this clonotype. This chain connects TRBV6-5 to TRBJ2-1, with D unclear. The V and J ends lost 0 bases and 9 bases respectively, with 15 bases between them. Germline V gives CDR1 MNHEY, CDR2 SVGAGI. This CDR3 has 15 amino acids. CDR3 sequence (DNA): TGTGCCAGCAGTTACTCGGGATGGGGTTTGGGTGAGCAGTTCTTC. Translated: CASSYSGWGLGEQFF.

This clonotype was picked up a small number of times. This chain links TRBV12-3 or TRBV12-4 with TRBJ2-3; D is perhaps TRBD2 (6 bases). The CDR3 contains 14 residues. The germline V and J ends were trimmed by 0 bases and 8 bases, with 12 bases remaining between them. For the CDR3, the DNA is TGTGCCAGCAGTTTAGCGGGAGGCAGAGGTACGCAGTATTTT. This translates into CASSLAGGRGTQYF.